This TCR beta chain was obtained from a study of cytotoxic CD8 clonotypes in ibrutinib-treated CLL. Sequenced by immunoSEQ multiplex PCR; TCRdb stores in-frame clones only, minus some. Here the sample spans over 250,000 clones, approximately 76% being singletons. From germline, CDR1 is MGHRA and CDR2 YSYEKL. The CDR3 is 13 residues long. The V gene lost 3 bases and the J gene lost 8 bases, with 11 bases spanning the gap. The rearrangement joins TRBV4-1 to TRBJ2-1; no firm D call. The receptor was derived from a human donor with chronic lymphocytic leukemia. The sequences come from PBMCs, collected at disease progression, from a patient treated with ibrutinib. The CDR3 nucleotides are TGCGCCAGCAGCCATCTATCAGTCGATGAGCAGTTCTTC. Translation gives CASSHLSVDEQFF.